This T cell receptor beta chain was obtained from a study of Graves' ophthalmopathy and Graves' hyperthyroidism (dated by TCRdb to the late 2010s). Turning to the overall study: Peripheral blood samples were taken at the time of initial diagnosis, before any treatment was given. The study used signatures of the TCR beta repertoire to tell Graves' ophthalmopathy apart from Graves' hyperthyroidism and to predict which patients would progress to ophthalmopathy. In total, approximately 130 blood samples were TCR-sequenced: approximately 40 ophthalmopathy, over 70 hyperthyroidism and approximately 17 hyperthyroidism-to-ophthalmopathy patients. To explore V-J signatures that separate ophthalmopathy from hyperthyroidism, a discovery set of about 96 patients was enrolled, consisting of fewer than 45 with ophthalmopathy and 57 with stable hyperthyroidism. The independent validation cohort included about 19 hyperthyroidism patients plus 17 patients who later progressed from hyperthyroidism to ophthalmopathy. In roughly six hyperthyroidism patients, the T-cell repertoire of thyroid tissue was compared with the T-cell repertoire of blood. Following sampling, methimazole starting at 30 mg daily was administered to hyperthyroidism patients, and high-dose intravenous methylprednisolone was administered to ophthalmopathy patients. The 95 to 100 discovery patients were randomly divided into training and test sets at a 7:3 ratio.

A patient counted as having stable hyperthyroidism if there was no progression to ophthalmopathy within 18 months of follow-up. Patients with hyperthyroidism were aged 18 to 65 years, had been newly diagnosed, and had a disease duration of less than 2 months. Patients with other autoimmune diseases, uncontrolled infections, pregnancy or lactation were excluded. Diagnosis relied on clinical symptoms, serum thyroxine, TRAb, thyroid ultrasound and orbital computed tomography. Using Ficoll-Paque density gradient centrifugation, PBMCs were isolated from roughly 9.2 ml of fresh peripheral blood. Trizol reagent was used to extract the total RNA, and its quality was then checked on an Agilent 2100 Bioanalyzer. Study-wide conclusions, independent of this receptor: The 13-signature model separated ophthalmopathy from stable hyperthyroidism with approximately 88% sensitivity and around 81% specificity in cross-validation, and 80%/75% in the test set. Sample size was not predetermined statistically, and investigators were not blinded to group allocation. Among expanded thyroid clonotypes with frequency above 0.001, most also showed up in blood, which suggests that blood repertoires may reflect the thyroid immune response. In validation, the model predicted ophthalmopathy progression with about 71% sensitivity and about 77% specificity; some 13 predicted patients were CT-confirmed with GO in a median of around 6 months.

TCR beta CDR3 regions were amplified from RNA transcripts for repertoire sequencing. A first-round RT-PCR used HTBI primers with the Qiagen OneStep RT-PCR kit, followed by a second-round multiplex PCR, size selection and purification. Sequencing of the libraries was carried out on an Illumina HiSeq2000 in paired-end mode with 100 bp reads. As for the original processing: SOAPnuke was used to process the reads, throwing out any read that had adapters, had uncalled bases, had a mean Phred below 15, or lacked an exact constant-primer or identifier match. COPE v1.2.5 was used to merge the high-quality paired reads. Each unique nucleotide sequence was treated as a clonotype, and MiTCR v1.1 was used to align the clonotypes to the IMGT TRB V, D and J references. Analysis was restricted to V-J combinations with a frequency above 0.0001, which covered 99.2% of repertoires. For each V-J combination, a TCR clonal expansion and chaos score was defined as F50 clonal expansion divided by the chaos observed in the TCRdist matrix. Welch's t-statistics and random forest were used to reduce the features to roughly 14 V-J combinations, which were then used as input to a naive Bayes classifier. The Morisita-Horn index was used to measure how similar the thyroid and blood repertoires were. Starting from the raw public reads, TCRdb applied fastp trimming at Q25, assembled clones with MiXCR and retained in-frame beta chains. Here each entry gathers all rows of one CDR3 protein and keeps the most common genes and DNA. TCRdb assigned the V and J calls; the authors' analysis was not used. The sample table lists hundreds of thousands of distinct CDR3 sequences, 22% of them with a count of one. Approximately 7% of the sample comes from the top ten.

This clonotype appeared many times. No cognate antigen has been identified for it. The record has no base qualities; no much larger clone is one base away. The sequencing input was peripheral blood. This sequence was found in a woman in her late teens or twenties with stable Graves' hyperthyroidism. Some clones in this sample may be carry-over from other donors' samples. Donor details come from another sample of the same person, matched by shared clones.

CDR3 reads: CASSLGTSGFQETQYF. At the DNA level, the sequence is TGTGCCAGCAGCTTAGGGACTAGCGGTTTCCAAGAGACCCAGTACTTC. The receptor chain draws on TRBV9 and TRBJ2-5; TRBD2 aligns with 11 central bases. The CDR3 sequence holds 16 residues, the cysteine and phenylalanine included. Only the CDR3 DNA stays, 48 bases, in frame from base 1. CDR1 and CDR2, looked up from the germline V gene, are SGDLS and YYNGEE. Here V drops 4 bases and J drops 1 base, and the junction holds 6 bases not matched to any gene.